These 20 T cell receptor beta chains were all obtained from the same sample, sequenced in a study of control samples from healthy donors and cancer patients. Clones were read by immunoSEQ multiplex PCR, and TCRdb kept only the in-frame ones, dropping some. This sample yields 150,000 to 200,000 clones, of which more than 90% are seen a single time; approximately 1.4% belongs to the top ten. The sample taken for sequencing was blood. These receptors all come from a man aged 30 to 39 in good health.

This chain uses TRBV7-6 with TRBJ2-2, with D uncertain. The germline CDR1 and CDR2 sequences are SGHVS and FNYEAQ. The CDR3 spans 16 residues. V was clipped by 5 bases and J by 1 base, with 14 bases between them. This CDR3 reads CASSASAALNTGELFF. The CDR3 bases are TGTGCCAGCAGCGCCAGTGCAGCCCTGAACACCGGGGAGCTGTTTTTT.

The rearrangement links TRBV28 to TRBJ2-3; D possibly corresponds to TRBD1 (5 bases). The germline gives CDR1 MDHEN, CDR2 SYDVKM. The CDR3 totals 14 residues. V dropped 1 base and J dropped 6 bases, with 11 bases sitting between them. Here the CDR3 DNA reads TGTGCCAGCAGTTTATCAGGGCTAAGGGATACGCAGTATTTT. It translates to CASSLSGLRDTQYF.

The rearrangement joins TRBV27 to TRBJ2-4; D possibly corresponds to TRBD1 (6 bases). V lost 5 bases and J lost 0, with 20 bases in between. Germline V gives CDR1 MNHEY, CDR2 SMNVEV (reference sequence). The CDR3 covers 18 residues. CDR3 sequence: CASSGTFHRALAKNIQYF. The CDR3 DNA is TGTGCCAGCAGTGGAACTTTTCACAGGGCACTAGCCAAAAACATTCAGTACTTC.

The genes are TRBV30 and TRBJ2-7; TRBD2 matches 11 bases. Looked up from germline, CDR1 is GTSNPN and CDR2 is SVGIG (reference sequence). Losses at the gene ends were 3 bases for V and 0 bases for J; bases not matched to a gene: 4. The CDR3 length is 15 residues. This CDR3 is CAWSSGTSGSYEQYF. For the CDR3, the DNA is TGTGCCTGGAGCTCCGGGACTAGCGGCTCCTACGAGCAGTACTTC.

The gene calls are TRBV6-5 and TRBJ2-1, with TRBD2 matching 13 bases. Germline V lookup: CDR1 MNHEY, CDR2 SVGAGI. The V and J ends lost 6 bases and 2 bases, in that order; junction bases with no gene match: 1. This CDR3 has 15 amino acids. CDR3 DNA: TGTGCCAGCAGACTAGCGGGAGGGCCCTACAATGAGCAGTTCTTC. Translating gives CASRLAGGPYNEQFF.

V gene TRBV7-2 combines with J gene TRBJ2-5; D is perhaps TRBD2 (6 bases). The CDR3 length is 13 residues. Germline loops: CDR1 SGHTA, CDR2 FQGNSA. V lost 0 bases, J lost 10 bases, and 12 bases lay in between. CDR3 coding DNA: TGTGCCAGCAGCTTAGCCAGACTAGGGGACCAGTACTTC. Encoded protein: CASSLARLGDQYF. Drawing the rest from reference TRBV7-2 and TRBJ2-5, the complete variable domain is GAGVSQSPSNKVTEKGKDVELRCDPISGHTALYWYRQSLGQGLEFLIYFQGNSAPDKSGLPSDRFSAERTGGSVSTLTIQRTQQEDSAVYLCASSLARLGDQYFGPGTRLLVL.

This rearrangement joins TRBV16 to TRBJ1-5; TRBD1 matches 10 bases. Germline CDR1 and CDR2: KGHSY and FQNENV. V shed 5 bases and J 0 bases; nucleotides not matched to a gene: 4. The CDR3 runs to 16 residues. In DNA form, the CDR3 reads TGTGCCAGCAGCGGGGGACAGGGGTTTAGCAATCAGCCCCAGCATTTT. Amino acids: CASSGGQGFSNQPQHF.

The V call is TRBV9, the J call TRBJ2-3; D is undetermined. Germline assignment: CDR1 SGDLS and CDR2 YYNGEE. CDR3 size: 14 residues. Trimming pared 0 bases from V and 10 bases from J, leaving 15 bases between. The CDR3 DNA reads as TGTGCCAGCAGCGTAGGGAGCTTCGAACTACCGCAGTATTTT. This gives the protein CASSVGSFELPQYF.

This chain uses TRBV6-6 with TRBJ2-7, with D uncertain. CDR1 is MNHNY and CDR2 is SVGAGI in the germline V gene (reference sequence). This CDR3 comprises 14 residues. Deletions cut 2 bases from V and 1 base from J, with 9 bases between. CDR3 amino acids: CASSYGGASYEQYF. The CDR3 coding sequence is TGTGCCAGCAGTTACGGCGGCGCATCCTACGAGCAGTACTTC.

The rearrangement links TRBV5-6 to TRBJ2-7, with a weak D call TRBD1 (6 bases). The V end was cut by 2 bases, the J end by 3 bases, with 12 bases between. The CDR3 sequence is 14 residues long. Germline values: CDR1 SGHDT, CDR2 YYEEEE. CDR3 protein: CASSFGDRLYEQYF. For the CDR3, the DNA is TGTGCCAGCAGCTTCGGCGACAGGCTCTACGAGCAGTACTTC. The full variable domain, its missing parts supplied by reference TRBV5-6 and TRBJ2-7, is DAGVTQSPTHLIKTRGQQVTLRCSPKSGHDTVSWYQQALGQGPQFIFQYYEEEERQRGNFPDRFSGHQFPNYSSELNVNALLLGDSALYLCASSFGDRLYEQYFGPGTRLTVT.

This rearrangement joins TRBV28 to TRBJ1-3; D not certain. Trimming removed 3 bases from V and 4 bases from J, with 13 bases in between. CDR1 MDHEN and CDR2 SYDVKM come from the germline V gene. The CDR3 consists of 15 residues. Written as DNA, the CDR3 is TGTGCCAGCAGTTTGGGCCTGGGCGCGGGAAACACCATATATTTT. It translates to CASSLGLGAGNTIYF. Using reference TRBV28 and TRBJ1-3 for the parts outside the CDR3, the full variable domain is DVKVTQSSRYLVKRTGEKVFLECVQDMDHENMFWYRQDPGLGLRLIYFSYDVKMKEKGDIPEGYSVSREKKERFSLILESASTNQTSMYLCASSLGLGAGNTIYFGEGSWLTVV.

The chain joins TRBV19 to TRBJ1-2; 8 positions match TRBD1. The germline V gene encodes CDR1 LNHDA and CDR2 SQIVND (reference sequence). CDR3 length: 17 amino acids. Trimming cost V 5 bases and J 2 bases; bases outside gene matches: 13. CDR3 loop: CASSPLQGARTNYGYTF. In DNA, the CDR3 is TGTGCCAGTAGTCCCCTCCAGGGGGCGAGGACCAACTATGGCTACACCTTC. Together with reference TRBV19 and TRBJ1-2, the CDR3 gives the full variable domain: DGGITQSPKYLFRKEGQNVTLSCEQNLNHDAMYWYRQDPGQGLRLIYYSQIVNDFQKGDIAEGYSVSREKKESFPLTVTSAQKNPTAFYLCASSPLQGARTNYGYTFGSGTRLTVV.

V is TRBV11-2 and J is TRBJ1-4; D is unclear. The CDR3 spans 12 residues. The V end was cut by 4 bases, the J end by 6 bases, with 6 bases between. The germline CDR1 and CDR2 sequences are SGHAT and FQNNGV. This CDR3 reads CASSWLDEKLFF. In DNA, the CDR3 is TGTGCCAGCAGCTGGCTTGATGAAAAACTGTTTTTT. The whole variable domain, remainder taken from reference TRBV11-2 and TRBJ1-4, is EAGVAQSPRYKIIEKRQSVAFWCNPISGHATLYWYQQILGQGPKLLIQFQNNGVVDDSQLPKDRFSAERLKGVDSTLKIQPAKLEDSAVYLCASSWLDEKLFFGSGTQLSVL.

The CDR3 coding sequence is TGTGCCAGCAGTTACTCGAGAGGCACCGGGGAGCTGTTTTTT. It specifies CASSYSRGTGELFF. The J gene is TRBJ2-2, the V gene TRBV6-5; D not certain. The CDR3 has 14 amino acids. Germline values: CDR1 MNHEY, CDR2 SVGAGI. Trimming pared 0 bases from V and 4 bases from J, leaving 6 bases between.

The gene calls are TRBV9 and TRBJ1-2; TRBD1 might be the D (6 bases). CDR3 length: 16 amino acids. The germline V and J ends were trimmed by 6 bases and 5 bases, with 23 bases remaining between them. Germline-derived CDR1 and CDR2 are SGDLS and YYNGEE. CDR3 nucleotides: TGTGCCAGCACAACGGGCCGGGGGGGCAGAATATATGGCTACACCTTC. Encoded protein: CASTTGRGGRIYGYTF.

The V call is TRBV19, the J call TRBJ2-2; D unresolved. This CDR3 has 15 residues. Per germline, CDR1 LNHDA and CDR2 SQIVND (reference sequence). Trimming removed 6 bases from V and 0 bases from J, with 11 bases in between. The DNA of the CDR3 is TGTGCCAGTAGGCGGACGTCAGCGAACACCGGGGAGCTGTTTTTT. It translates to CASRRTSANTGELFF.

V is TRBV10-3 and J is TRBJ2-1, with 8 bases lining up with TRBD2. Germline trimming cut 10 bases from V and 0 bases from J; bases unmatched to any gene: 5. This CDR3 region has 14 residues. From germline, CDR1 is ENHRY and CDR2 SYGVKD. CDR3 nucleotides: TGTGCCACCTCGGGGGGGAGCTCCTACAATGAGCAGTTCTTC. Amino acid sequence: CATSGGSSYNEQFF.

The table lists this clone with a few counts. V is TRBV25-1 and J is TRBJ2-1, with D possibly called TRBD1 or TRBD2 (6 bases each). Trimming shortened V by 2 bases and J by 6 bases, and 14 bases separated the two germline ends. The CDR3 contains 15 residues. Germline V gives CDR1 MGHDK, CDR2 SYGVNS. CDR3 nucleotides: TGTGCCAGCAGTGAAGGGTGGGGGGCGGTCAATGAGCAGTTCTTC. It translates to CASSEGWGAVNEQFF.

This sequence joins TRBV5-1 and TRBJ2-2; 8 bases match TRBD2. The CDR3 has 16 residues. J was trimmed by 1 base and V by 5 bases; bases with no gene match: 7. The germline V gene has CDR1 SGHRS and CDR2 YFSETQ. CDR3 coding DNA: TGCGCCAGCAGTTCGGGAGGGACCATGAACACCGGGGAGCTGTTTTTT. It codes for CASSSGGTMNTGELFF. The whole variable domain, filled in from reference TRBV5-1 and TRBJ2-2, reads KAGVTQTPRYLIKTRGQQVTLSCSPISGHRSVSWYQQTPGQGLQFLFEYFSETQRNKGNFPGRFSGRQFSNSRSEMNVSTLELGDSALYLCASSSGGTMNTGELFFGEGSRLTVL.

The rearrangement joins TRBV4-3 to TRBJ1-3; D uncertain. V was trimmed by 1 base and J by 1 base, leaving 5 bases between them. The germline V gene encodes CDR1 LGHNA and CDR2 YSLEER. The CDR3 consists of 14 residues. CDR3 protein: CASSQGASGNTIYF. Written as DNA, the CDR3 is TGCGCCAGCAGCCAAGGGGCGTCTGGAAACACCATATATTTT.